One TCR beta chain is described in this entry. The antigen it recognizes is unknown. Per-base quality was not reported, and no clone a single base away is much larger than it. The entry originates in a study of T cells in tuberculosis (dated by TCRdb to between 2017 and 2018). A note on the overall study: In the study, CD1B tetramers and high-throughput TCR immunosequencing were combined to characterize T cells specific for the mycobacterial lipid antigen glucose monomycolate (GMM). In a South African clinical cohort, IGRA-negative adolescents, IGRA-positive adolescents with latent tuberculosis and adults with active tuberculosis were compared, with under 12 people in each group. PBMC from active tuberculosis patients were archived either before standard anti-tuberculosis treatment began or within 7 days of the start of that treatment. Results and caveats for the whole study, not just this receptor: An accuracy of 87% (AUROC 0.90) was reached by a classifier using the diverse GMM-specific repertoire, compared with 70% to 75% accuracy when GEM motif frequencies were used. Active tuberculosis TCR-alpha repertoires showed smaller mean NN-distances to GMM-specific TCRs than IGRA-negative controls, suggesting clonal expansion of these TCRs. Clinical samples were chosen by availability of cryopreserved specimens, and active tuberculosis cases were adults while controls were adolescents. The smaller NN-distances were partly driven by shorter CDR3-alpha lengths in active tuberculosis patients, and the difference for TCR-beta did not reach statistical significance.

TCR libraries were generated with the immunoSEQ multiplex PCR assay, using TCR-beta and/or TCR-alpha/delta assays for each sample. The Illumina high-throughput platform was used to sequence the amplified TCR libraries. In the paper's pipeline: Clustering and dimensionality reduction relied on pairwise TCRdist distances among GMM-specific receptors from T cells that were either sorted ex vivo or expanded in vitro. Each clinical repertoire was scored by mean NN-distance, the average TCRdist to the nearest 10% of tetramer-positive reference sequences. GEM TCR motif frequency was calculated as the fraction of unique TCRs that matched known GEM sequences by V/J usage and CDR3 length. Linear discriminant analysis with leave-one-out cross-validation, implemented in scikit-learn, was used to classify active tuberculosis. The table was pulled from immuneACCESS by TCRdb, which kept in-frame rearrangements only. Such tables lose some clones; where checked, under half of the loss comes from unresolved V genes, and the rest has no known cause. For V, J and clone size, that table is used; D and trimming come from the DNA. This sample is represented by some 31,000 clones; just over 90% of them were singletons. Jointly, the top ten make up 6.8% of the sample.

CDR1 and CDR2 were assigned from the germline V gene (reference sequence) as LNHDA and SQIVND. Germline trimming: 5 bases from V, 2 bases from J; junction bases outside gene matches: 8. The CDR3 covers 17 residues, taking in both the cysteine and the phenylalanine. Left in the record is the CDR3 DNA by itself, 51 bases read in frame from the first base. The time point label corresponds to: new active TB diagnosis, blood taken before or within 7 days of starting treatment. Active tuberculosis patients were HIV-seronegative South African adults aged 18 years or older with a new diagnosis. Confirmation of active tuberculosis was obtained by positive sputum smear microscopy and/or positive M. tuberculosis culture. Immunosequencing was performed on unsorted cryopreserved PBMC, with approximately 110,000 T cells per clinical donor covered on average.

Sequenced here: PBMCs, sampled at tuberculosis diagnosis. The sequence was obtained from an adult with tuberculosis. Here the chain combines TRBV19 and TRBJ2-3; TRBD2 matches 12 bases in the middle. This receptor carries the CDR3 CASSSVGLAGNTDTQYF. The DNA sequence is as follows: TGTGCCAGTAGTTCAGTTGGACTAGCGGGAAACACAGATACGCAGTATTTT.